This TCR beta chain originates from a study of early T cells in non-severe SARS-CoV-2 infection. This clonotype was seen ten or more times. As yet, its antigen is unknown. Study-level results: VDJdb-based annotation leaned toward anti-spike CD8 responses and missed private and CD4 specificities.

Germline lookup yields CDR1 SGHRS and CDR2 YFSETQ. Trimming took 8 bases from V and 2 from J, leaving 25 bases between them. The CDR3 covers 17 residues. Attachment of unique molecular identifiers to individual cDNA molecules was performed. One entry per CDR3 protein results from TCRdb running MiXCR on the 5' RACE reads. The table has roughly 90,000 distinct CDR3 sequences, roughly 14% seen once. The chain links TRBV5-1 to TRBJ1-1; no firm D call. The specimen sequenced was whole blood. This receptor was taken from an adult who was a healthcare worker with PCR-confirmed SARS-CoV-2 infection or an uninfected control (not recorded which). The CDR3 nucleotides are TGCGCCAGTGCAACCGGGAACGCCGATACCATTAACACTGAAGCTTTCTTT. It is translated as CASATGNADTINTEAFF.